This TCR beta chain was identified in a study of CD8+ T cells in alopecia areata. Looking at the study overall: Treated patients swallowed 5 to 10 mg of oral tofacitinib twice daily.

There are 14 residues in the CDR3. The germline gives CDR1 SEHNR, CDR2 FQNEAQ (reference sequence). The ends were cut back, 5 bases at V and 0 bases at J, with 11 bases in the middle. Notes on the study in general: Scalp lesions, especially in alopecia totalis/universalis, had higher clonality than normal scalp.

Extracted from the samples, RNA was reverse transcribed into cDNA to serve as the sequencing template. TCRdb's table, derived via immunoSEQ multiplex PCR, lists solely in-frame clones and lacks some. The sample gives about 150,000 clones, 47% of which show up once; approximately 6.8% is in the top ten. Sorting separated CD4+ and CD8+ T cells out of PBMCs. Remarks on this clone: Its antigen is currently unknown.

This receptor was identified in a human donor with alopecia areata. Sequences were obtained from CD4+ T cells sorted from blood. The rearrangement joins TRBV7-9 to TRBJ2-7; D remains ambiguous. The CDR3 is CASSPLPSSYEQYF. CDR3 bases: TGTGCCAGCAGCCCACTTCCAAGCTCCTACGAGCAGTACTTC.